This TCR beta chain was captured by sequencing in a study of T cells in Graves' hyperthyroidism and ophthalmopathy. This clonotype has more than one count but fewer than ten. Its antigen is not known. Findings and caveats of the study: Ophthalmopathy and stable hyperthyroidism were told apart by a 13 V-J model.

Trimming removed 1 base at V and 7 bases at J, with 20 bases between. The V gene's germline CDR1 is SGHVS and CDR2 FQNEAQ. The CDR3 has 18 amino acids. TCR beta CDR3 region amplification was performed from RNA transcripts. First-round RT-PCR targeting the TCR CDR3 was performed with the HTBI primer set. Using its own MiXCR run on the multiplex PCR reads, TCRdb lists one record per CDR3 protein. The sample lists approximately 700,000 distinct CDR3 sequences, about 45% occurring once. The chain is built from TRBV7-8 and TRBJ1-6; tentatively, D is TRBD1 (5 bases). The sample taken for sequencing was peripheral blood or thyroid tissue (not recorded which). The TCR originated in an adult man with Graves' disease, either hyperthyroidism or ophthalmopathy (not recorded which). The chain's CDR3 is CASSLGARGPRPNSPLHF. CDR3 DNA sequence: TGTGCCAGCAGCTTAGGGGCGCGGGGCCCAAGACCAAATTCACCCCTCCACTTT.